This T cell receptor beta chain originates from a study of CD8 T cells in Susac syndrome. For the study at large: Over five sequenced Susac syndrome patients had clinically active disease, while about 8 were in remission.

From blood CD8+ and CD4+ T cells, the TCR beta chain was sequenced. Isolation of CD8+ and CD4+ T cells was performed negatively, whereas enrichment of TEMRA cells was done by FACS. It was with random hexamers that 0.5 to 1 ug RNA was reverse transcribed. Multiplex PCR with immunoSEQ amplified the TCR beta CDR3 across 54 Vbeta and 13 Jbeta. MiXCR was run by TCRdb on the immunoSEQ multiplex PCR reads, yielding one entry per CDR3 protein. The table shows about 71,000 distinct CDR3 sequences, with just over 90% occurring only once. The sample holds one count of this clonotype. Specimen: CD4+ T cells from PBMCs. The TCR was taken from a human donor with Susac syndrome.

The CDR3 sequence: CASSSTVTGELFF. CDR3 sequence (DNA): TGTGCCAGCTCATCTACAGTGACCGGGGAGCTGTTTTTT. V and J are TRBV18 and TRBJ2-2; D ambiguous. Germline V gene sequence: CDR1 KGHSH, CDR2 LQKENI. V was clipped by 5 bases and J by 5 bases, with 9 bases between them. This CDR3 is 13 amino acids long.